This T cell receptor beta chain was found in a study of molecular identifiers for immune sequencing clone quantification. The germline V gene has CDR1 SGHRS and CDR2 YFSETQ. Trimming shortened V by 2 bases and J by 0 bases, and 5 bases separated the two germline ends. This CDR3 contains 14 residues. Naive CD8 T cells were picked out by sorting for CD8+CD4-CCR7+CD45RA+. MiXCR, applied by TCRdb to the PCR reads, yields one record per CDR3 protein. The sample lists tens of thousands of distinct CDR3 sequences; roughly a sixth were seen once. By sample share, this clonotype is medium-sized. This receptor was identified in a human donor in good health. Some libraries in this study had Jurkat cell RNA spiked in. Sequencing used naive CD8+ T cells from blood, with Jurkat cell RNA spiked in. The subset is: FACS-sorted CD8+CD4-CCR7+CD45RA+ naive T cells. The chain uses TRBV5-1 and TRBJ2-2; unclear D gene. The CDR3 protein is CASSLVANTGELFF. The DNA for the CDR3 is TGCGCCAGCAGCTTAGTCGCGAACACCGGGGAGCTGTTTTTT.